Listed below are T cell receptor beta chains from one sample, sequenced in a study of T cell repertoires in cytomegalovirus infection. No antigen is known for these receptors. TCRdb re-called the reads with MiXCR, one entry per CDR3 protein. The sample carries roughly 860,000 distinct CDR3 sequences, about 31% recorded once. Specimen: cultured CD8+ T cells from PBMCs, collected from culture after CMV antigen stimulation. Receptors originate from a human donor in good health (CMV status not recorded). Some clones in this sample may be carry-over from other donors' samples. Each CDR3 is given without its conserved first and last residue. D genes are given only for firm matches.

J gene: TRBJ2-1; V gene: TRBV7-2; D gene: NA; CDR3 length: 13; CDR3 protein: ASSEDWSSYNEQF
J gene: TRBJ2-3; V gene: TRBV7-2; D gene: NA; CDR3 length: 14; CDR3 protein: ASSLVPRSPTDTQY
J gene: TRBJ1-2; V gene: TRBV6-5; D gene: NA; CDR3 length: 15; CDR3 protein: ASSTDQDSGLPYGYT
J gene: TRBJ1-2; V gene: TRBV6-5; D gene: NA; CDR3 length: 18; CDR3 protein: ASSYSRGGWRPEPYYGYT
J gene: TRBJ1-3; V gene: TRBV7-2; D gene: NA; CDR3 length: 12; CDR3 protein: AIGRPSSGNTIY
J gene: TRBJ2-1; V gene: TRBV19; D gene: NA; CDR3 length: 13; CDR3 protein: ASSMSGTSYNEQF
J gene: TRBJ1-2; V gene: TRBV4-3; D gene: NA; CDR3 length: 10; CDR3 protein: ASSQDDDGYT
J gene: TRBJ1-4; V gene: TRBV7-8; D gene: NA; CDR3 length: 10; CDR3 protein: ASTQNREKLF
J gene: TRBJ2-1; V gene: TRBV6-5; D gene: TRBD1; CDR3 length: 11; CDR3 protein: ASTTTGLNEQF
J gene: TRBJ2-7; V gene: TRBV2; D gene: NA; CDR3 length: 10; CDR3 protein: ASSDMRYEQY
J gene: TRBJ2-3; V gene: TRBV4-1; D gene: NA; CDR3 length: 12; CDR3 protein: ASSPQQSTDTQY
J gene: TRBJ1-2; V gene: TRBV4-1; D gene: NA; CDR3 length: 11; CDR3 protein: ASSQQGSNGYT
J gene: TRBJ1-2; V gene: TRBV6-1; D gene: NA; CDR3 length: 11; CDR3 protein: ASSEWGRGGYT
J gene: TRBJ2-1; V gene: TRBV4-1; D gene: NA; CDR3 length: 12; CDR3 protein: ASSQHDGYGEQF
J gene: TRBJ1-1; V gene: TRBV7-8; D gene: NA; CDR3 length: 14; CDR3 protein: ASSLSSLGVNTEAF
J gene: TRBJ1-3; V gene: TRBV7-9; D gene: NA; CDR3 length: 13; CDR3 protein: ASSLWVGWENTIY
J gene: TRBJ1-2; V gene: TRBV6-2/TRBV6-3; D gene: NA; CDR3 length: 11; CDR3 protein: ASSSGRYYGYT
J gene: TRBJ2-3; V gene: TRBV27; D gene: NA; CDR3 length: 12; CDR3 protein: ASSFGVWTDTQY
J gene: TRBJ2-1; V gene: TRBV6-6; D gene: TRBD2; CDR3 length: 14; CDR3 protein: ASSYVWLADYNEQF
J gene: TRBJ2-1; V gene: TRBV7-9; D gene: TRBD1; CDR3 length: 13; CDR3 protein: ASSLIGQGLHEQF
J gene: TRBJ2-1; V gene: TRBV18; D gene: TRBD2; CDR3 length: 13; CDR3 protein: ASSHSGSSYNEQF
J gene: TRBJ1-5; V gene: TRBV27; D gene: NA; CDR3 length: 15; CDR3 protein: ASSLNSGTEVNQPQH
J gene: TRBJ2-4; V gene: TRBV6-5; D gene: NA; CDR3 length: 11; CDR3 protein: ASSYRSTDIQY
J gene: TRBJ2-1; V gene: TRBV4-1; D gene: NA; CDR3 length: 16; CDR3 protein: ASSQDRGRKGSYNEQF
J gene: TRBJ1-1; V gene: TRBV27; D gene: NA; CDR3 length: 13; CDR3 protein: ASSTLGDTDTEAF
J gene: TRBJ2-5; V gene: TRBV7-2; D gene: NA; CDR3 length: 13; CDR3 protein: ASSLDVRLEETQY
J gene: TRBJ2-3; V gene: TRBV11-2; D gene: TRBD2; CDR3 length: 14; CDR3 protein: ASSLDEGLATDTQY
J gene: TRBJ1-1; V gene: TRBV12-3/TRBV12-4; D gene: NA; CDR3 length: 14; CDR3 protein: ASSLGAGGTDTEAF
J gene: TRBJ2-2; V gene: TRBV5-3; D gene: TRBD1; CDR3 length: 13; CDR3 protein: ASSPGQADTGELF
J gene: TRBJ1-1; V gene: TRBV7-9; D gene: NA; CDR3 length: 10; CDR3 protein: ANSPTDTEAF
J gene: TRBJ2-3; V gene: TRBV7-2; D gene: TRBD2; CDR3 length: 14; CDR3 protein: ASSRTGSGGSDTQY
J gene: TRBJ1-4; V gene: TRBV18; D gene: NA; CDR3 length: 13; CDR3 protein: ASSPPEGPNEKLF
J gene: TRBJ1-1; V gene: TRBV12-3/TRBV12-4; D gene: TRBD1; CDR3 length: 13; CDR3 protein: ASSLALGGHTEAF
J gene: TRBJ2-7; V gene: TRBV4-1; D gene: NA; CDR3 length: 11; CDR3 protein: ASSIRQNYEQY
J gene: TRBJ1-1; V gene: TRBV5-1; D gene: NA; CDR3 length: 12; CDR3 protein: ASSLETGFTEAF
J gene: TRBJ2-1; V gene: TRBV20-1; D gene: NA; CDR3 length: 11; CDR3 protein: SAGFAAYNEQF
J gene: TRBJ2-3; V gene: TRBV7-6; D gene: NA; CDR3 length: 14; CDR3 protein: ASSHPRGGPTDTQY
J gene: TRBJ2-7; V gene: TRBV7-9; D gene: NA; CDR3 length: 12; CDR3 protein: ASSSDFLRHEQY
J gene: TRBJ1-1; V gene: TRBV27; D gene: NA; CDR3 length: 10; CDR3 protein: ASSKGINEAF
J gene: TRBJ1-1; V gene: TRBV2; D gene: NA; CDR3 length: 12; CDR3 protein: ASIDEQLNTEAF
J gene: TRBJ1-5; V gene: TRBV24-1; D gene: TRBD1; CDR3 length: 14; CDR3 protein: ATSATGQGAYQPQH
J gene: TRBJ2-6; V gene: TRBV7-9; D gene: NA; CDR3 length: 11; CDR3 protein: ASSARETNVLT
J gene: TRBJ1-1; V gene: TRBV18; D gene: NA; CDR3 length: 10; CDR3 protein: ASSPEGAEAF
J gene: TRBJ2-3; V gene: TRBV19; D gene: NA; CDR3 length: 11; CDR3 protein: ASSILATDTQY
J gene: TRBJ1-2; V gene: TRBV7-3; D gene: NA; CDR3 length: 12; CDR3 protein: ASTGVGACGGYT
J gene: TRBJ1-5; V gene: TRBV20-1; D gene: TRBD1; CDR3 length: 17; CDR3 protein: SARDLTGAGGSSNQPQH
J gene: TRBJ2-1; V gene: TRBV11-2; D gene: NA; CDR3 length: 14; CDR3 protein: ASSPSEGSRYNEQF
J gene: TRBJ2-2; V gene: TRBV11-3; D gene: NA; CDR3 length: 13; CDR3 protein: ASSPRQRTTGELF
J gene: TRBJ2-5; V gene: TRBV12-3/TRBV12-4; D gene: NA; CDR3 length: 13; CDR3 protein: ASSPPGRSRETQY
J gene: TRBJ2-5; V gene: TRBV7-2; D gene: TRBD2; CDR3 length: 14; CDR3 protein: ASSLELSGGSETQY
J gene: TRBJ2-3; V gene: TRBV27; D gene: NA; CDR3 length: 13; CDR3 protein: ASTRRASNTDTQY
J gene: TRBJ2-3; V gene: TRBV7-2; D gene: TRBD1; CDR3 length: 14; CDR3 protein: ASSVNGQGFTDTQY
J gene: TRBJ2-1; V gene: TRBV28; D gene: TRBD1; CDR3 length: 15; CDR3 protein: ASSPRPGQGPQYEQF
J gene: TRBJ2-5; V gene: TRBV7-8; D gene: TRBD2; CDR3 length: 14; CDR3 protein: ASSSTSGGTQETQY
J gene: TRBJ2-2; V gene: TRBV7-9; D gene: NA; CDR3 length: 13; CDR3 protein: ASSLGGGPAGELF